This paragraph reports one T cell receptor (beta chain). Its matching antigen is unknown. Each PCR reaction had synthetic TCR analog templates spiked into it. The protocol was immunoSEQ multiplex PCR, while the TCRdb copy is restricted to in-frame clones and leaves out a portion. The sample holds about 82,000 clones, about 80% seen once. The data are from a study of PD-L1 blockade in urothelial cancer. Background on the study: Of prior chemotherapy regimens, patients had received between 0 and 3. Specimens of blood held a median count of about 150,000 T cells.

Study-wide results and caveats: Tumor-associated blood clones were expanded more by durable-benefit patients at 3 weeks.

The germline gives CDR1 SSHAT, CDR2 FNYEAQ (reference sequence). CDR3 length: 16 residues. J was trimmed by 1 base and V by 5 bases; bases with no gene match: 3. The chain carries TRBV7-7 and TRBJ2-3, with 13 bases fitting TRBD2. Sequenced here: PBMCs, sampled around atezolizumab (anti-PD-L1) treatment. The sequence was obtained from a man between 65 and 85 years old with urothelial cancer. The CDR3 reads CASSPGLAGGTDTQYF. The CDR3 coding sequence is TGTGCCAGCAGCCCAGGACTAGCGGGGGGCACAGATACGCAGTATTTT.